The sequence of this TCR beta chain was determined in a study of T-cell reconstitution after alpha-beta-depleted transplantation in children. General observations from the study: At one year after transplant, newly produced T cells mostly accounted for T-cell counts and diversity.

Between the trimmed V and J ends, which lost 5 bases and 0 bases, there was a span of 11 bases. The CDR3 contains 14 residues. This clonotype was detected only a few times. The antigen is undetermined. The authors prepared the TCRbeta library with unique molecular identifiers. In TCRdb, the PCR reads were re-called with MiXCR into one record per CDR3 protein. The data show 300,000 to 350,000 distinct CDR3 sequences, with about a quarter seen just once and approximately 11% held by the top ten. The rearrangement links TRBV12-3 or TRBV12-4 to TRBJ2-7; a weak D match, TRBD1 (6 bases). The sample consisted of PBMCs, mostly from graft donor cells, taken 180 days after TCRalphabeta/CD19-depleted stem cell transplant. This receptor was identified in a male patient younger than 18 who had a stem cell transplant for acute lymphoblastic leukemia, so the T cells may come from the graft donor. The CDR3: CASSKATGSYEQYF. CDR3 nucleotide sequence: TGTGCCAGCAGTAAAGCGACAGGCTCCTACGAGCAGTACTTC.